Listed below are T cell receptor beta chains from one sample, sequenced in a study of regulatory T cells in long-lasting Graves disease. TCRdb itself ran the multiplex PCR reads through MiXCR, one entry per CDR3 protein. The sample carries 580,000 or so distinct CDR3 sequences, approximately 16% recorded once. This sample was also put to use in a study of T cells in Graves' hyperthyroidism and ophthalmopathy.

The sample was peripheral blood mononuclear cells (PBMCs), taken at new diagnosis, from a patient treated with antithyroid drugs. All receptors derive from a man aged 18-30 years with Graves disease. Both conserved end residues are part of each CDR3. The order of the fields is D gene, clone size, V gene, J gene, CDR3 DNA, CDR3 protein. D genes are given only for firm matches. Size is stated for part of the rows, as once, few or many counts, or as a class when the clone is expanded.

d_gene: NA; abundance: few; v_gene: TRBV20-1; j_gene: TRBJ1-2; CDR3nt: TGCAGTGCGGAGCCGGGACCGACTAACTATGGCTACACCTTC; CDR3aa: CSAEPGPTNYGYTF
d_gene: TRBD1; abundance: many; v_gene: TRBV6-5; j_gene: TRBJ2-1; CDR3nt: TGTGCCAGCAGTTCGGACAGGAACAATGAGCAGTTCTTC; CDR3aa: CASSSDRNNEQFF
d_gene: NA; abundance: many; v_gene: TRBV30; j_gene: TRBJ1-1; CDR3nt: TGTGCCTGGGACGGCATTCTGAACACTGAAGCTTTCTTT; CDR3aa: CAWDGILNTEAFF
d_gene: NA; abundance: many; v_gene: TRBV30; j_gene: TRBJ1-1; CDR3nt: TGTGCCTGGAGTGTGGGACAACATACTGAAGCTTTCTTT; CDR3aa: CAWSVGQHTEAFF
d_gene: NA; abundance: few; v_gene: TRBV7-9; j_gene: TRBJ1-2; CDR3nt: TGTGCCAGCAGCTTAGGGCACCGCGGCTACACCTTC; CDR3aa: CASSLGHRGYTF
d_gene: TRBD2; abundance: few; v_gene: TRBV9; j_gene: TRBJ2-7; CDR3nt: TGTGCCAGCAGCGTGTCCGGACTAGCTAGCCACGAGCAGTACTTC; CDR3aa: CASSVSGLASHEQYF
d_gene: TRBD2; abundance: many; v_gene: TRBV7-8; j_gene: TRBJ2-7; CDR3nt: TGTGCCAGCAGCCCTTACCGGACTAGCGGAGCTAGGAACTACGAGCAGTACTTC; CDR3aa: CASSPYRTSGARNYEQYF
d_gene: TRBD1; abundance: few; v_gene: TRBV11-2; j_gene: TRBJ2-7; CDR3nt: TGTGCCAGCAGCTTGAGAGGACAGGGGGTCTACGAGCAGTACTTC; CDR3aa: CASSLRGQGVYEQYF
d_gene: TRBD2; abundance: many; v_gene: TRBV20-1; j_gene: TRBJ2-7; CDR3nt: TGCAGTGCTATGTGGGGGGGTTTCTCCTACGAGCAGTACTTC; CDR3aa: CSAMWGGFSYEQYF
d_gene: TRBD1; abundance: NA; v_gene: TRBV19; j_gene: TRBJ1-5; CDR3nt: TGTGCCAGTAGTGATATGGGACAGGGCCATCAGCCCCAGCATTTT; CDR3aa: CASSDMGQGHQPQHF
d_gene: TRBD2; abundance: NA; v_gene: TRBV20-1; j_gene: TRBJ2-1; CDR3nt: TGCAGTGCCAGCCCGACTAGCGGGAGAGGTAGCTCCTACAATGAGCAGTTCTTC; CDR3aa: CSASPTSGRGSSYNEQFF
d_gene: TRBD1; abundance: few; v_gene: TRBV12-3/TRBV12-4; j_gene: TRBJ1-5; CDR3nt: TGTGCCACCGGCCGCGGACAGGATCAGCCCCAGCATTTT; CDR3aa: CATGRGQDQPQHF
d_gene: NA; abundance: few; v_gene: TRBV30; j_gene: TRBJ1-5; CDR3nt: TGTGCCTGGAGTCTCTTAGGGGGAGATCAGCCCCAGCATTTT; CDR3aa: CAWSLLGGDQPQHF
d_gene: TRBD2; abundance: NA; v_gene: TRBV20-1; j_gene: TRBJ2-2; CDR3nt: TGCAGTGCCAATGCGGGAGGATCTACCGGGGAGCTGTTTTTT; CDR3aa: CSANAGGSTGELFF
d_gene: NA; abundance: few; v_gene: TRBV7-6; j_gene: TRBJ1-5; CDR3nt: TGTGCCAGCAGCTTAAGTCAGGGGTTCAATCAGCCCCAGCATTTT; CDR3aa: CASSLSQGFNQPQHF
d_gene: NA; abundance: few; v_gene: TRBV6-1; j_gene: TRBJ1-2; CDR3nt: TGTGCCAGCAGAAACCAAAGGACAATCTATGGCTACACCTTC; CDR3aa: CASRNQRTIYGYTF
d_gene: TRBD1; abundance: NA; v_gene: TRBV14; j_gene: TRBJ1-2; CDR3nt: TGTGCCAGCAGCCAAGATAAGGACAGGGCTGAGGGCTACACCTTC; CDR3aa: CASSQDKDRAEGYTF
d_gene: NA; abundance: many; v_gene: TRBV15; j_gene: TRBJ2-3; CDR3nt: TGTGCCACCAGCAGGGATACAGATACGCAGTATTTT; CDR3aa: CATSRDTDTQYF